This TCR beta chain was recorded in a study of T cell clusters in autoimmune cytopenias. Study-level findings and limits: Compared with active autoimmune hepatitis patients, healthy donors showed roughly 2.7-fold more exclusive TRB clusters.

Multiplex touch-down PCR amplified TRB using TRB-A and TRB-B pools in one tube. TCRdb reprocessed the multiplex PCR reads and reports one entry per CDR3 protein, with no DNA. This repertoire includes 6,000 to 7,500 distinct CDR3 sequences. This clonotype is classed as medium-sized by frequency. As yet, its antigen is unknown. Tens of thousands of genome equivalents of blood DNA were amplified for TRB. The CDR3 runs 14 residues. Germline CDR1 LNHDA, CDR2 SQIVND (reference sequence). These same records also appear under a second study, on T cell repertoires in aging, cancer and after chemotherapy. That source notes: Donor ages fell into six groups from 30 or younger up to 70 or older. In cancer patients, declining TCR diversity with age involved lost richness and lost evenness. Median generation probability rose over the chemotherapy interval in each cancer cohort, suggesting rebound thymic output.

The chain joins TRBV19 to TRBJ1-2; TCRdb's D call of TRBD1 is untestable without DNA. Sample: peripheral blood. The source of this sequence is a human donor in good health. CDR3 sequence: CASSITPQGYGYTF.